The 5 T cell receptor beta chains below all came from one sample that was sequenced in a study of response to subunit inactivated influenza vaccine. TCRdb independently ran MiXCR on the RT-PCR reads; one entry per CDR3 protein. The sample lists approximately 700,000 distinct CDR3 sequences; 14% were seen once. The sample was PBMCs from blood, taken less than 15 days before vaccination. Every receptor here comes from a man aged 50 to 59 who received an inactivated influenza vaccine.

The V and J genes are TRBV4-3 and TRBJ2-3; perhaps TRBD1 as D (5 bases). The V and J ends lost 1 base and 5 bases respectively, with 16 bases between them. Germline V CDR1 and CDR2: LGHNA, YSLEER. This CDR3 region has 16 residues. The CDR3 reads CASSQVQARDGDTQYF. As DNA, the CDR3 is TGCGCCAGCAGCCAAGTCCAGGCCAGGGATGGAGATACGCAGTATTTT.

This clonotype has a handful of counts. The chain's CDR3 is CASSQDNRDNLNYEQYF. As DNA, the CDR3 is TGTGCCAGCAGCCAAGATAATCGGGACAACCTGAACTACGAGCAGTACTTC. V gene TRBV3-1 combines with J gene TRBJ2-7, with D maybe TRBD1 (6 bases). Trimming shortened V by 0 bases and J by 3 bases, and 18 bases separated the two germline ends. The CDR3 sequence is 17 residues long. The germline gives CDR1 LGHDT, CDR2 YNNKEL (reference sequence).

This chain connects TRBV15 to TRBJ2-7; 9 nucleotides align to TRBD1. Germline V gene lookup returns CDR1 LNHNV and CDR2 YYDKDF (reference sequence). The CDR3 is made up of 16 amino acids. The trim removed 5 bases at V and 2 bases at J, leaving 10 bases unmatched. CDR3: CATSPYGRQGAYEQYF. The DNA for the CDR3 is TGTGCCACCAGCCCCTATGGGAGACAGGGGGCCTACGAGCAGTACTTC.

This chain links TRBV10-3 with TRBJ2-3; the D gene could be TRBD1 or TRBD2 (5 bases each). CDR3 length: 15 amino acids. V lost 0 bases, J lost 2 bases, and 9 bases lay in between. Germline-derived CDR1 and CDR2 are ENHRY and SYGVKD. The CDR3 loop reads CAISESGESTDTQYF. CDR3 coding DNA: TGTGCCATCAGTGAGTCGGGGGAATCCACAGATACGCAGTATTTT.

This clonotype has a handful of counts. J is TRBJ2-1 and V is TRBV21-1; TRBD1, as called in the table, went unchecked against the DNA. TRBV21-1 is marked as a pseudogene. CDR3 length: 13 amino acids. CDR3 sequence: CASINRGINEQFF. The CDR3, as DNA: TGTGCCAGCATTAACAGGGGAATCAATGAGCAGTTCTTC.